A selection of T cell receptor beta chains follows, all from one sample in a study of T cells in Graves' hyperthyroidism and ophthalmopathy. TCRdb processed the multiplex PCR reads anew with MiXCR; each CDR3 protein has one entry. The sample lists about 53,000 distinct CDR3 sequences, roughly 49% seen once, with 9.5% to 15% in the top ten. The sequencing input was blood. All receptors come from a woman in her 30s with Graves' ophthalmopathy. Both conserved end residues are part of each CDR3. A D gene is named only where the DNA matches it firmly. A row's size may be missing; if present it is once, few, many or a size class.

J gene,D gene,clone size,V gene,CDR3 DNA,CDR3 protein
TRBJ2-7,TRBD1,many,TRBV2,TGTGCCAGTAGGACAGGGGGGATCGGCGAGCAGTACTTC,CASRTGGIGEQYF
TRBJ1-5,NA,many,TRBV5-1,TGCGCCAGCAGCTTGGAACAGGGCGGGCAGCCCCAGCATTTT,CASSLEQGGQPQHF
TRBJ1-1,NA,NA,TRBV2,TGTGCCAGCAGTGAAGGGGGGAACACTGAAGCTTTCTTT,CASSEGGNTEAFF
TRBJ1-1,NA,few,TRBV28,TGTGCCAGCAGTTTATACGGTTACATGAACACTGAAGCTTTCTTT,CASSLYGYMNTEAFF
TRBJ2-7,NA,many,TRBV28,TGTGCCAGCAGTTTAGGTGGGAACTACGAGCAGTACTTC,CASSLGGNYEQYF
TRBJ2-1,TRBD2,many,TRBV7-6,TGTGCCAGCGGCCTAACGGCGGGAGGGGTCTCCTACAATGAGCAGTTCTTC,CASGLTAGGVSYNEQFF
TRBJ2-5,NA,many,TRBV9,TGTGCCAGCAGCGTGTCAGCAAGGGAGACCCAGTACTTC,CASSVSARETQYF
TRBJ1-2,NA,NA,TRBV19,TGTGCCAGTAGTAGCAGCTATGGAAACACCTTC,CASSSSYGNTF
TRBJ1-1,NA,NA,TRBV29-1,TGCAGCTCCAAAGGAGGGCAGGGTGGGAACACTGAAGCTTTCTTT,CSSKGGQGGNTEAFF
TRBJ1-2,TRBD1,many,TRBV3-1,TGTGCCAGCAGCCACAATGACAGGGCCTATGGCTACACCTTC,CASSHNDRAYGYTF
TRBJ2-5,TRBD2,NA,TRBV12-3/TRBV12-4,TGTGCCAGCAGTTTTACTAGCGGGGTTGTGGCCCAGTACTTC,CASSFTSGVVAQYF
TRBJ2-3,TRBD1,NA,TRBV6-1,TGTGCCAGCAGTGAGACAGGGGGCGAGGCGAATGAGCAGTATTTT,CASSETGGEANEQYF
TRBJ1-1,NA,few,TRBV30,TGTGCCTGGGGACGAGCCACTGAAGCTTTCTTT,CAWGRATEAFF
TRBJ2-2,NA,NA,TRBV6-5,TGTGCCAGCAGCACCGGGGCCGCTGGGGAGCTGTTTTTT,CASSTGAAGELFF
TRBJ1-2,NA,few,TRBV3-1,TGTGCCAGCAGCCAAGATATGAGTCGTAGCGGCTACACCTTC,CASSQDMSRSGYTF
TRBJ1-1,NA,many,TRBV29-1,TGCAGCGTTTACGGGCAGGGACCGTTACTCCAAATGAACACTGAAGCTTTCTTT,CSVYGQGPLLQMNTEAFF
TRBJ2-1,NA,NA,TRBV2,TGTGCTAGAGCAGGCGGGGGCAATGAGCAGCTCTTC,CARAGGGNEQLF
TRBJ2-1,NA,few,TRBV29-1,TGCAGCGTTTCCTGGACTGCCCACAATGAGCAGTTCTTC,CSVSWTAHNEQFF
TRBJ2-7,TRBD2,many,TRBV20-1,TGCAGTGCCTTAAGCGGGGGAGCTAGGAACGAGCAGTACTTC,CSALSGGARNEQYF
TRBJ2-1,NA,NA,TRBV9,TGTGCCAGCAGCGTAGCCCCCACAGATACGCAGTTCTTC,CASSVAPTDTQFF
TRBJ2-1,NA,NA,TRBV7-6,TGTGCCAGCAGCTTAGTGAGGCACTTGGCCTACAATGAGCAGTTCTTC,CASSLVRHLAYNEQFF
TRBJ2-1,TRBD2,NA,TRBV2,TGTGCCAGCAGCTACGTAGCGGGGTCCGGAAATGAGCAGTTCTTC,CASSYVAGSGNEQFF
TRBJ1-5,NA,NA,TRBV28,TGTGCCAGCAGCCCTCTCCGGGACACCCTACGGAATCAGCCCCAGCATTTT,CASSPLRDTLRNQPQHF
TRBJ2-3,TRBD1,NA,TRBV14,TGTGCCAGCAGCCCAATACAGGGGTTGAACAATGAGCAGTATTTT,CASSPIQGLNNEQYF
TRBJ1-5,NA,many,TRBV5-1,TGCGCCTTGGGCAGGTGCGGGGGTCGTCAGCCCCAGCATTTT,CALGRCGGRQPQHF
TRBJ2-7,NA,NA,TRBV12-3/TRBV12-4,TGTGCCAGCAGACACCACGGGACAAACTACGAGCAGTACTTC,CASRHHGTNYEQYF
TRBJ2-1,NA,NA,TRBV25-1,TGTGCCAGCAGTGAGAAGGGGCCCCCTCTATGCTACAATGAGCAGTTCTTC,CASSEKGPPLCYNEQFF
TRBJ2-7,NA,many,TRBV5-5,TGTGCCAGCAGCTTCCGGGCTTACACGTACGAGCAGTACTTC,CASSFRAYTYEQYF
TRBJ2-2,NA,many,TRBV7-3,TGTGCCAGCAGCTCAACAGGGACCGGGGAGCTGTTTTTT,CASSSTGTGELFF